Listed below are T cell receptor beta chains from one sample, sequenced in a study of cytomegalovirus exposure and HLA in healthy donors. Measured with immunoSEQ multiplex PCR; TCRdb has only the in-frame clones, and not every one. The table records 150,000 to 200,000 clones, roughly 60% of them present only once. Sequencing was performed on PBMCs. These receptors were taken from a man aged 35-49 years in good health and CMV-seronegative. Both conserved end residues are part of each CDR3. Fields, in order: CDR3 protein, CDR3 DNA, clone size, D gene, J gene, CDR3 length, V gene. D genes are given only for firm matches. Clone size, where shown, is once, few, many, or a class for clones that have expanded.

CDR3: CASSQEPGQGADTQYF
DNA: TGCGCCAGCAGCCAAGAACCGGGACAGGGGGCAGATACGCAGTATTTT
size: NA
D: TRBD1
J: TRBJ2-3
length: 16
V: TRBV4-3

CDR3: CASSEAPLEAFF
DNA: TGTGCCAGCAGTGAAGCCCCTCTTGAAGCTTTCTTT
size: NA
D: NA
J: TRBJ1-1
length: 12
V: TRBV2

CDR3: CASSYRDRTLYEQYF
DNA: TGTGCCAGCAGTTATAGGGACAGGACTTTATACGAGCAGTACTTC
size: once
D: TRBD1
J: TRBJ2-7
length: 15
V: TRBV6-6

CDR3: CASRDSGNTGELFF
DNA: TGTGCCAGCCGCGATAGCGGGAACACCGGGGAGCTGTTTTTT
size: NA
D: NA
J: TRBJ2-2
length: 14
V: TRBV19

CDR3: CASRGTGDEKLFF
DNA: TGTGCCAGTAGAGGGACAGGGGACGAAAAACTGTTTTTT
size: few
D: TRBD1
J: TRBJ1-4
length: 13
V: TRBV19

CDR3: CASSTLGPGGVQPQHF
DNA: TGTGCCAGCAGCACATTGGGGCCAGGGGGCGTCCAGCCCCAGCATTTT
size: few
D: TRBD1
J: TRBJ1-5
length: 16
V: TRBV28

CDR3: CSVEEELAGGSYEQYF
DNA: TGCAGCGTTGAAGAGGAGCTAGCGGGCGGATCCTACGAGCAGTACTTC
size: NA
D: TRBD2
J: TRBJ2-7
length: 16
V: TRBV29-1

CDR3: CATGTGGNTIYF
DNA: TGTGCCACCGGGACAGGAGGAAACACCATATATTTT
size: NA
D: TRBD1
J: TRBJ1-3
length: 12
V: TRBV6-5

CDR3: CASVDRDNSPLHF
DNA: TGTGCCAGTGTCGACAGGGATAATTCACCCCTCCACTTT
size: once
D: TRBD1
J: TRBJ1-6
length: 13
V: TRBV19

CDR3: CASSLEKGGTSGSYEQFF
DNA: TGTGCCAGCAGCTTAGAAAAAGGGGGGACTAGCGGGAGCTATGAGCAGTTCTTC
size: few
D: TRBD2
J: TRBJ2-1
length: 18
V: TRBV11-3

CDR3: CASSFGGGSDNEQFF
DNA: TGTGCCAGCAGCTTTGGGGGGGGGTCCGACAATGAGCAGTTCTTC
size: NA
D: TRBD2
J: TRBJ2-1
length: 15
V: TRBV7-6

CDR3: CASSLRTSYSTDTQYF
DNA: TGTGCCAGCAGCCTTCGGACTAGCTATAGCACAGATACGCAGTATTTT
size: NA
D: TRBD2
J: TRBJ2-3
length: 16
V: TRBV11-2

CDR3: CAWSRDRLDNSPLHF
DNA: TGTGCCTGGAGTCGAGACAGGTTGGATAATTCACCCCTCCACTTT
size: few
D: NA
J: TRBJ1-6
length: 15
V: TRBV30

CDR3: CASWNGTGLLYEQYF
DNA: TGTGCCAGCTGGAATGGGACAGGGTTATTATACGAGCAGTACTTC
size: NA
D: TRBD1
J: TRBJ2-7
length: 15
V: TRBV18

CDR3: CASSPRTGSTEAFF
DNA: TGTGCCAGCAGCCCGAGGACAGGGAGTACTGAAGCTTTCTTT
size: NA
D: TRBD1
J: TRBJ1-1
length: 14
V: TRBV4-2

CDR3: CASSHSGGEGETQYF
DNA: TGCGCCAGCAGCCACAGCGGGGGGGAGGGAGAGACCCAGTACTTC
size: NA
D: TRBD2
J: TRBJ2-5
length: 15
V: TRBV4-1

CDR3: CASARGASTGELFF
DNA: TGTGCCAGTGCCCGGGGGGCGAGCACCGGGGAGCTGTTTTTT
size: NA
D: NA
J: TRBJ2-2
length: 14
V: TRBV19

CDR3: CASSQFWWHGYTF
DNA: TGCGCCAGCAGTCAATTTTGGTGGCATGGCTACACCTTC
size: few
D: NA
J: TRBJ1-2
length: 13
V: TRBV23-1

CDR3: CASSVSGQTNSPPHF
DNA: TGTGCCAGCAGTGTCTCGGGACAGACTAATTCACCCCCCCACTTT
size: NA
D: TRBD1
J: TRBJ1-6
length: 15
V: TRBV6-4

CDR3: CASSAGTSGRDTQYF
DNA: TGTGCCAGCAGCGCCGGGACTAGCGGGAGAGATACGCAGTATTTT
size: NA
D: TRBD2
J: TRBJ2-3
length: 15
V: TRBV9

CDR3: CASSLGSGIEANVLTF
DNA: TGTGCCAGCAGCTTAGGATCAGGGATCGAGGCCAACGTCCTGACTTTC
size: NA
D: NA
J: TRBJ2-6
length: 16
V: TRBV7-9

CDR3: CSVVRTGSSYNEQFF
DNA: TGCAGCGTTGTCCGGACAGGGAGCTCCTACAATGAGCAGTTCTTC
size: NA
D: TRBD1
J: TRBJ2-1
length: 15
V: TRBV29-1

CDR3: CASGTAANYGYTF
DNA: TGTGCCAGCGGGACAGCTGCTAACTATGGCTACACCTTC
size: NA
D: TRBD1
J: TRBJ1-2
length: 13
V: TRBV19